This T cell receptor beta chain was recovered during a study of shared clonotypes between healthy human individuals. Positively selected for CCR7, the CD45RO-negative cells used as naive CD8 cells excluded terminally differentiated effector memory CD45RA+ cells. TCRdb's copy holds only in-frame clones and misses some; the assay was immunoSEQ multiplex PCR. The data contain approximately 2,000,000 clones, roughly 93% of them singletons. The CDR3 totals 14 residues. V lost 1 base to trimming and J lost 5 bases, with 11 bases between them. In germline, CDR1 is SEHNR, CDR2 FQNEAQ (reference sequence). Study-level results: Richness estimates generally favored naive over memory subsets.

Points on this clone: The antigen is unknown.

The receptor was isolated from a man younger than 35 in good health. Some clones in this sample may be carry-over from other donors' samples. Sample: naive CD8+ T cells from PBMCs. The chain joins TRBV7-9 to TRBJ2-5; D is unclear. The CDR3 bases are TGTGCCAGCAGCTTAGGTCCCACCGGGGAGACCCAGTACTTC. Translating gives CASSLGPTGETQYF.